Listed here is a single T cell receptor beta chain. This sample was included in a study of T cell changes during pregnancy in multiple sclerosis. Assay: immunoSEQ multiplex PCR; the TCRdb copy retains only in-frame clones and omits some. The sample lists 73,000 or so clones, about nine tenths seen once, with over 7.5% in the top ten. The receptor was isolated from a female donor in good health, enrolled as a control in a pregnancy study. The sample consisted of peripheral blood, taken after pregnancy.

CDR3 in DNA: TGTGCCAGCCTTAAACAGGGGAGCTACACTGAAGCTTTCTTT. Translating gives CASLKQGSYTEAFF. The rearrangement joins TRBV6-6 to TRBJ1-1; 7 positions match TRBD1. The CDR3 covers 14 residues. Germline CDR1 reads MNHNY; CDR2 reads SVGAGI (reference sequence). Losses at the gene ends were 8 bases for V and 3 bases for J; bases not matched to a gene: 9.